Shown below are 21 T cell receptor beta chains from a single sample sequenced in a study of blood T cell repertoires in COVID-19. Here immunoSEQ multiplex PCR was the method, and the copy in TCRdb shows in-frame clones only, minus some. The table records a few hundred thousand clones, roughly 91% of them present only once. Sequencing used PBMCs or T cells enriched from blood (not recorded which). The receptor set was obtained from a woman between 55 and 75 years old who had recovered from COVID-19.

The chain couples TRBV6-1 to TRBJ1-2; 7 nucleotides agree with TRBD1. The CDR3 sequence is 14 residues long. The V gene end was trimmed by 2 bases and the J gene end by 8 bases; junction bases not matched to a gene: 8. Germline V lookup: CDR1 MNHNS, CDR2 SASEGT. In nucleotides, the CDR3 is TGTGCCAGCAGTGAACCGACAGGGTACTTCGGCTACACCTTC. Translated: CASSEPTGYFGYTF.

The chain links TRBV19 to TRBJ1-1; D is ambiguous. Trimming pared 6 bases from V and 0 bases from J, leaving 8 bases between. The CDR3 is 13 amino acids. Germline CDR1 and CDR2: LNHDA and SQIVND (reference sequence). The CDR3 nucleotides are TGTGCCAGTAGGAGAGAATTGAACACTGAAGCTTTCTTT. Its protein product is CASRRELNTEAFF.

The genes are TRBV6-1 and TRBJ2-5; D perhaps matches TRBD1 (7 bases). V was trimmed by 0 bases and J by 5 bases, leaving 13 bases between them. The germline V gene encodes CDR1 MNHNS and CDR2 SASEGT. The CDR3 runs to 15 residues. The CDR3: CASSEASRGRETQYF. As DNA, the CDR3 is TGTGCCAGCAGTGAAGCCTCCAGGGGGAGGGAGACCCAGTACTTC.

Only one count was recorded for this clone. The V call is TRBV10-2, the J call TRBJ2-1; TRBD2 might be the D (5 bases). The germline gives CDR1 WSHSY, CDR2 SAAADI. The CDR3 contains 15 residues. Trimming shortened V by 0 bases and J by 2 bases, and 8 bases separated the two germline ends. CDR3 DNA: TGCGCCAGCAGTGAGTCCCTAGCAGCCTACAATGAGCAGTTCTTC. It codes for CASSESLAAYNEQFF.

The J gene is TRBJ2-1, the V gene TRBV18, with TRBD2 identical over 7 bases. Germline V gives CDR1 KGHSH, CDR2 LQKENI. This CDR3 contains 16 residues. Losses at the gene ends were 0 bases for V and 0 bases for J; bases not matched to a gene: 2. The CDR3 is CASSPPLAASYNEQFF. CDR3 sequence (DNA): TGTGCCAGCTCACCACCCCTAGCGGCCTCCTACAATGAGCAGTTCTTC.

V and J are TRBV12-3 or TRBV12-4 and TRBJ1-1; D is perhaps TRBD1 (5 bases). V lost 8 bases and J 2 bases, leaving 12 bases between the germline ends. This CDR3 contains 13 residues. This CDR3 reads CASARVGNTEAFF. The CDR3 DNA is TGTGCCAGCGCCAGGGTTGGAAACACTGAAGCTTTCTTT.

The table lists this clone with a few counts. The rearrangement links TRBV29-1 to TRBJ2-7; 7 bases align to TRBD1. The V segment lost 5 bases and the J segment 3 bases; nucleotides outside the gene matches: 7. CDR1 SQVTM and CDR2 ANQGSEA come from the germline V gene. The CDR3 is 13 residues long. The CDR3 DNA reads TGCAGCGTTTCGACAGGGTCCAACTACGAGCAGTACTTC. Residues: CSVSTGSNYEQYF.

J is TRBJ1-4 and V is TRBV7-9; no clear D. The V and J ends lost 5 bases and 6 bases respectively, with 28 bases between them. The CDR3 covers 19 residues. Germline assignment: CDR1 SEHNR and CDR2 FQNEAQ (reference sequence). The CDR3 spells CASSPVPGTEQSIYEKLFF. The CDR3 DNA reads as TGTGCCAGCAGCCCCGTTCCCGGAACTGAACAGTCAATTTATGAAAAACTGTTTTTT.

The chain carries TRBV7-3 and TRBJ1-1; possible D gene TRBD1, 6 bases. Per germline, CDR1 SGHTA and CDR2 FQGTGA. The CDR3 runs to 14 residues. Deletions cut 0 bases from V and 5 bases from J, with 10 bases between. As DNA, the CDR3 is TGTGCCAGCAGCTTAACACAGGGTAGGACTGAAGCTTTCTTT. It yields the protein CASSLTQGRTEAFF.

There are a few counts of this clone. In nucleotides, the CDR3 is TGTGCCAGCTCACGTGACCGGGGGGGGTCCGTGGATGGCTACACCTTC. This codes for CASSRDRGGSVDGYTF. The gene calls are TRBV18 and TRBJ1-2; a weak D match, TRBD1 (5 bases). Trimming pared 4 bases from V and 6 bases from J, leaving 21 bases between. The CDR3 runs to 16 residues. Germline V gene sequence: CDR1 KGHSH, CDR2 LQKENI.

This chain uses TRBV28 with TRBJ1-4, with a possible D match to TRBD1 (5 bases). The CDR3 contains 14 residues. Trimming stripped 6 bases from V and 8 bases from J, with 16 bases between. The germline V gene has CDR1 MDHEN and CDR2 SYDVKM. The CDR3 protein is CASSLAGVGEKLFF. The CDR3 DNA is TGTGCCAGCAGCCTTGCGGGGGTAGGGGAAAAACTGTTTTTT.

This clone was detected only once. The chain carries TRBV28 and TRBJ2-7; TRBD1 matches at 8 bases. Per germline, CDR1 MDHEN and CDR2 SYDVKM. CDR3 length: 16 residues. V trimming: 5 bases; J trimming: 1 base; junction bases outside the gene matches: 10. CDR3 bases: TGTGCCAGCAGTACACCCAGGACAGGGTGGTCCTACGAGCAGTACTTC. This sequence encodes CASSTPRTGWSYEQYF.

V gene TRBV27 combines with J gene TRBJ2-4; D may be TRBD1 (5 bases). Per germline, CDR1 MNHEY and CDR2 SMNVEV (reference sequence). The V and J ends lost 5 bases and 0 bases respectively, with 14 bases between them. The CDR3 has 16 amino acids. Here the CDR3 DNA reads TGTGCCAGCAGTCCCAGGGCAGGATTAGCCAAAAACATTCAGTACTTC. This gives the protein CASSPRAGLAKNIQYF.

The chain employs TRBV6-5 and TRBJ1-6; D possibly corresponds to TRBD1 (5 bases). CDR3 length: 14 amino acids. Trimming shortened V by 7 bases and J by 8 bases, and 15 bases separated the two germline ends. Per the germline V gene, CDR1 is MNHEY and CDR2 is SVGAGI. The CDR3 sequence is CASKSRAGHSPLHF. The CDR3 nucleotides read TGTGCCAGCAAATCAAGGGCAGGGCATTCACCCCTCCACTTT.

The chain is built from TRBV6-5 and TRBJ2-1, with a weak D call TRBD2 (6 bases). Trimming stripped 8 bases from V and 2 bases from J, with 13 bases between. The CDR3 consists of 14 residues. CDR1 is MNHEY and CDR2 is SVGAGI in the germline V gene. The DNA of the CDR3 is TGTGCCAGCCGCGGGGAGTCCGCCTACAATGAGCAGTTCTTC. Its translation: CASRGESAYNEQFF.

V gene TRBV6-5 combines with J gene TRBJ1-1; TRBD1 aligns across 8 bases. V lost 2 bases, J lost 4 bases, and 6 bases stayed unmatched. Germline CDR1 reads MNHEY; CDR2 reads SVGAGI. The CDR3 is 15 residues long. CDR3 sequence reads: CASSYTQGVFTEAFF. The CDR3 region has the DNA TGTGCCAGCAGTTACACACAGGGGGTGTTCACTGAAGCTTTCTTT.

DNA of the CDR3: TGTGCCAGCAGCCAAGATCCTTCCGGGGGGGCCAAAAACATTCAGTACTTC. Translation: CASSQDPSGGAKNIQYF. The rearrangement links TRBV3-1 (or the pseudogene TRBV3-2) to TRBJ2-4, with TRBD2 identical over 7 bases. The V segment lost 0 bases and the J segment 1 base; nucleotides outside the gene matches: 6. Germline loops: CDR1 LGHDT, CDR2 YNNKEL (reference sequence). The length of the CDR3 is 17 residues.

The CDR3 DNA reads as TGCGCCAGCCACCGTGGCAACGAGCAGTACTTC. It translates to CASHRGNEQYF. The chain joins TRBV5-1 to TRBJ2-7; D is unclear. Germline V gives CDR1 SGHRS, CDR2 YFSETQ. CDR3 length: 11 residues. With 7 bases removed from V and 5 bases from J, the gap between germline ends came to 10 bases.

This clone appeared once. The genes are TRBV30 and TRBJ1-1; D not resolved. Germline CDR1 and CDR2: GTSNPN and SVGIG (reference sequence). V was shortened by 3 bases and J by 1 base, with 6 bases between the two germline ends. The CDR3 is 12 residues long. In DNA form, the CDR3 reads TGTGCCTGGAGCAACACGAACACTGAAGCTTTCTTT. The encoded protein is CAWSNTNTEAFF.

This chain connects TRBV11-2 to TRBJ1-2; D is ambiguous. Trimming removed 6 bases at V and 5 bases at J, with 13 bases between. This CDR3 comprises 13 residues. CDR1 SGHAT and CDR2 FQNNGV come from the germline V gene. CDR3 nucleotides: TGTGCCAGCAGTCAATACGACAAGTATGGCTACACCTTC. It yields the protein CASSQYDKYGYTF.

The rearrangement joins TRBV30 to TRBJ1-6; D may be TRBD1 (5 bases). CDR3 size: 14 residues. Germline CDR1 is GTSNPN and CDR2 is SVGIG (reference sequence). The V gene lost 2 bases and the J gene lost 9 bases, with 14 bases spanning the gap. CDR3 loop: CAWSRQGLGSPLHF. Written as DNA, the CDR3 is TGTGCCTGGAGTAGGCAGGGCCTTGGTTCACCCCTCCACTTT.